The T cell receptor (beta chain) under discussion was sequenced for a study of type 1 regulatory T cells. Study overall: T-allo10 is an in vitro-generated, Tr1-enriched CD4 T cell product specific for alloantigen. Study-wide results and limits: Tr1 cells had a more restricted TCR repertoire than non-Tr1 cells.

This CDR3 region has 16 residues. The junction had 13 bases not matched to a gene; V was cut back by 4 bases and J by 1 base. Germline V gene sequence: CDR1 DFQATT, CDR2 SNEGSKA (reference sequence). TCRdb processed the reads anew with MiXCR; each CDR3 protein has one entry. The sample lists about 62,000 distinct CDR3 sequences, less than 70% occurring once. On this clonotype: The antigen remains undetermined.

The chain is built from TRBV20-1 and TRBJ2-7, with 7 bases aligning to TRBD2. Sequences were obtained from cultured non-Tr1 T cells, either the whole culture or a sorted T cell fraction (not recorded which). This TCR was recovered from a human donor in good health. The CDR3 is CSAIPSTSVVSYEQYF. The CDR3 region has the DNA TGCAGTGCTATCCCCTCAACTAGCGTAGTTTCCTACGAGCAGTACTTC.